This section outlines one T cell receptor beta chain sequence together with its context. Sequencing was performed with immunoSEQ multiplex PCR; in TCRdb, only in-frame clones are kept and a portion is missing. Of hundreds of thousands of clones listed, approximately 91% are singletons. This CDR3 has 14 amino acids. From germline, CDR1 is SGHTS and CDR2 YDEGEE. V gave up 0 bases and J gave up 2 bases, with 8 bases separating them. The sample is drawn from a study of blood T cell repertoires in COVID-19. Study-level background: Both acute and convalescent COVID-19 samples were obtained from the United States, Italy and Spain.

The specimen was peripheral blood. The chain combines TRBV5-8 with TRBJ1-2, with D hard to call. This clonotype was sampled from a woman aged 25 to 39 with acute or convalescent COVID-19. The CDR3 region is CASSLVGRNYGYTF. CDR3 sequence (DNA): TGTGCCAGCAGCTTGGTAGGCAGGAACTATGGCTACACCTTC. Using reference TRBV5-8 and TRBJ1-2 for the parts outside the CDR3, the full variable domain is EAGVTQSPTHLIKTRGQQATLRCSPISGHTSVYWYQQALGLGLQFLLWYDEGEERNRGNFPPRFSGRQFPNYSSELNVNALELEDSALYLCASSLVGRNYGYTFGSGTRLTVV.